This T cell receptor beta chain was found in a study of blood T cells in healthy people across ages. Every donor contributed around 10 milliliters of peripheral blood by blood draw. This CDR3 region has 16 residues. From germline, CDR1 is MNHEY and CDR2 SVGAGI. With a J-beta primer mix and a sample-barcoded 5' primer, a second PCR ran 7 to 11 cycles. Via MiXCR, TCRdb re-called the 5' RACE reads, giving one row per CDR3 protein. This table has hundreds of thousands of distinct CDR3 sequences, around three fifths appearing once. Input material: blood. V and J are TRBV6-5 and TRBJ2-5, with 9 bases that match TRBD1. The J call may be incorrect, as the DNA end agrees better with TRBJ2-1. The TCR originated in a man aged 55 to 70 in good health. CDR3 in DNA: TGTGCCAGCAGTGTACAGGGGGCGAGCCCACAAGAGACCCAGTTCTTC. This sequence encodes CASSVQGASPQETQFF.